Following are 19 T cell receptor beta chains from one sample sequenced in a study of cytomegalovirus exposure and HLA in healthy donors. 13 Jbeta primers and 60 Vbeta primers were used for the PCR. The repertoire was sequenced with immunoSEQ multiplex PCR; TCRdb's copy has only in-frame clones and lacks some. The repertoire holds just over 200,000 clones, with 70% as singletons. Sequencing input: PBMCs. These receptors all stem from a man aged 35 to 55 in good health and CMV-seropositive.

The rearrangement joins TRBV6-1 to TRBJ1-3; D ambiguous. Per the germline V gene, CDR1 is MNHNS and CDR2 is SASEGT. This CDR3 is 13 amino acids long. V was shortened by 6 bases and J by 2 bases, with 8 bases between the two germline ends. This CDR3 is CASSEFTGNTIYF. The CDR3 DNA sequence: TGTGCCAGCAGCGAGTTTACTGGAAACACCATATATTTT.

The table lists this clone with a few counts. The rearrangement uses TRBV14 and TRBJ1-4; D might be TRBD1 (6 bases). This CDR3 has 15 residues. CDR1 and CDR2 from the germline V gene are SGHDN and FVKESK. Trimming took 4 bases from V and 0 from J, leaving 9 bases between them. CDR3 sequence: CASSPRTATNEKLFF. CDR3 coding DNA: TGTGCCAGCAGCCCGAGGACAGCAACTAATGAAAAACTGTTTTTT. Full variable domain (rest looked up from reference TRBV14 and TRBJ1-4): EAGVTQFPSHSVIEKGQTVTLRCDPISGHDNLYWYRRVMGKEIKFLLHFVKESKQDESGMPNNRFLAERTGGTYSTLKVQPAELEDSGVYFCASSPRTATNEKLFFGSGTQLSVL.

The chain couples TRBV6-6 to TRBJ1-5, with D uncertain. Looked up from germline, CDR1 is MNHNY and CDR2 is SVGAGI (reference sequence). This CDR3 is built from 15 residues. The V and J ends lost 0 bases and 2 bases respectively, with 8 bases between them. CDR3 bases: TGTGCCAGCAGTTACTCGGAGGAGGGCAATCAGCCCCAGCATTTT. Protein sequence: CASSYSEEGNQPQHF.

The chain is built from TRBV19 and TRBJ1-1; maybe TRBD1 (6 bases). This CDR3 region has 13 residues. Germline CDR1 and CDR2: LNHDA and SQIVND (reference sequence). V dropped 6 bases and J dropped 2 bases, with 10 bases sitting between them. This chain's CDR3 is CASSRQVNTEAFF. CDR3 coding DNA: TGTGCCAGTAGCCGACAGGTCAACACTGAAGCTTTCTTT.

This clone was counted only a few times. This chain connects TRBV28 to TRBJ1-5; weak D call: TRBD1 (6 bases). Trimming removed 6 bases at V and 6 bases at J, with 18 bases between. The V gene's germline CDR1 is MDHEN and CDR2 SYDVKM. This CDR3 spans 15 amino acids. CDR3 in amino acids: CASSLVETGFQPQHF. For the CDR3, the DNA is TGTGCCAGCAGCCTCGTGGAGACAGGCTTTCAGCCCCAGCATTTT.

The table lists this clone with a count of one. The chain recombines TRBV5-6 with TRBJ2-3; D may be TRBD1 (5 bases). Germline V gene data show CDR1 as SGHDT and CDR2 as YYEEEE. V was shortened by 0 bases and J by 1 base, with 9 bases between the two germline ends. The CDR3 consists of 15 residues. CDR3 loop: CASSLVQGGTDTQYF. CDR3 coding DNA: TGTGCCAGCAGCTTGGTTCAGGGTGGCACAGATACGCAGTATTTT.

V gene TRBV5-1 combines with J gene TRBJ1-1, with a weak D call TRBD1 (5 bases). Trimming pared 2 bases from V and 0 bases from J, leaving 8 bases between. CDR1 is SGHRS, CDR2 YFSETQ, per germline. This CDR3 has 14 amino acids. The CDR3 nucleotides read TGCGCCAGCAGCTTCGGGACTGTGAACACTGAAGCTTTCTTT. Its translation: CASSFGTVNTEAFF.

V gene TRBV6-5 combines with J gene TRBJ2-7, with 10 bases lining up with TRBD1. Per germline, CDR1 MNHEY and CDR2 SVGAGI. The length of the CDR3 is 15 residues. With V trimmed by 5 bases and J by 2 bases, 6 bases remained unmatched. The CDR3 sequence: CASSAPGQGTYEQYF. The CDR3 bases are TGTGCCAGCAGTGCCCCGGGACAGGGGACCTACGAGCAGTACTTC.

The CDR3 region is CATSRDRLTGVVDEQYF. The CDR3 DNA reads TGTGCCACCAGCAGAGATCGGCTGACAGGGGTGGTGGACGAGCAGTACTTC. The genes are TRBV15 and TRBJ2-7; TRBD1 aligns across 8 bases. This CDR3 spans 17 amino acids. Germline V lookup: CDR1 LNHNV, CDR2 YYDKDF (reference sequence). Losses at the gene ends were 0 bases for V and 5 bases for J; bases not matched to a gene: 12.

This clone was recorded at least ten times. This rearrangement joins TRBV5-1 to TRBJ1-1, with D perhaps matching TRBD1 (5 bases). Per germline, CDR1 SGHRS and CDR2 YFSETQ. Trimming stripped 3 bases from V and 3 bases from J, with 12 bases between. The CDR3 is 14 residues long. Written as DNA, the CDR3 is TGCGCCAGCAGCTGGGGAGGGGTGGACACTGAAGCTTTCTTT. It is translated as CASSWGGVDTEAFF.

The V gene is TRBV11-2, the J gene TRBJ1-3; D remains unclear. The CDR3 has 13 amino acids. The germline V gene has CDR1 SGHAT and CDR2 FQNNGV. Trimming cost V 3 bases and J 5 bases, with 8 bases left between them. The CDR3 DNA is TGTGCCAGCAGCTTCAGGTCGCGAAACACCATATATTTT. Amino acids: CASSFRSRNTIYF.

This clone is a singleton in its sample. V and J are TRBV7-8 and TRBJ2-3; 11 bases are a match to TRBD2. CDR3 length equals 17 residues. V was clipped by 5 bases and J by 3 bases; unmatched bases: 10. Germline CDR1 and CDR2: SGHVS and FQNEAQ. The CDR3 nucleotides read TGTGCCAGCAGCCAGTTAGCGGGGGGGTCCATTACAGATACGCAGTATTTT. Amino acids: CASSQLAGGSITDTQYF.

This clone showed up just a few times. The CDR3 nucleotides read TGCGCCAGCAGCCAGACACAGGGGGAATACGAGCAGTACTTC. Protein product: CASSQTQGEYEQYF. The chain is built from TRBV4-1 and TRBJ2-7; 8 bases are shared with TRBD1. CDR1 and CDR2 from the germline V gene are MGHRA and YSYEKL. V dropped 3 bases and J dropped 4; count of bases not matched to a gene: 5. This CDR3 comprises 14 residues.

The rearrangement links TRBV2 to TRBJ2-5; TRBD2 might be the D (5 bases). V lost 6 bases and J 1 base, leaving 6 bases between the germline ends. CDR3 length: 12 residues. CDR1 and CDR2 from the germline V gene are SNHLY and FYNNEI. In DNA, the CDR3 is TGTGCCAGCAGCGGGATCCAAGAGACCCAGTACTTC. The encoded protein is CASSGIQETQYF. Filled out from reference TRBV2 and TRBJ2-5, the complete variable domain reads EPEVTQTPSHQVTQMGQEVILRCVPISNHLYFYWYRQILGQKVEFLVSFYNNEISEKSEIFDDQFSVERPDGSNFTLKIRSTKLEDSAMYFCASSGIQETQYFGPGTRLLVL.

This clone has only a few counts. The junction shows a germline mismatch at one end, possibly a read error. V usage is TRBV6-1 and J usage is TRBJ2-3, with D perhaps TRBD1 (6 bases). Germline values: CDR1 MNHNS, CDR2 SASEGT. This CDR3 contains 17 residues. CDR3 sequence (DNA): TGTGCCAGCGGTGAAATGTTACAGGGCGTATACACAGATACGCAGTATTTT. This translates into CASGEMLQGVYTDTQYF.

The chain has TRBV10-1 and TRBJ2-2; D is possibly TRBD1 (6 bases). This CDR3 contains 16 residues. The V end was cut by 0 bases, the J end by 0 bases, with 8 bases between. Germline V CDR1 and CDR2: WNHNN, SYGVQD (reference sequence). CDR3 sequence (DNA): TGCGCCAGCAGTGAGTCCAGGGGTCCGAACACCGGGGAGCTGTTTTTT. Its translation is CASSESRGPNTGELFF.

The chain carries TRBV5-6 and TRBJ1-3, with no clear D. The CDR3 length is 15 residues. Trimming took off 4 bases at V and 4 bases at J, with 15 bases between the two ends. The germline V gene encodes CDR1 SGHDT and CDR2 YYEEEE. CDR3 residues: CASSPRRHAGNTIYF. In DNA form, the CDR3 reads TGTGCCAGCAGCCCACGGAGGCACGCGGGAAACACCATATATTTT.

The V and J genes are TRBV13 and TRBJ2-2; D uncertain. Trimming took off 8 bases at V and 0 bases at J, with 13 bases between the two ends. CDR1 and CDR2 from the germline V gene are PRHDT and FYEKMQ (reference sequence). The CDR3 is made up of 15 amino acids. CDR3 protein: CASHRWYANTGELFF. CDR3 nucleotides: TGTGCCAGCCACCGGTGGTACGCGAACACCGGGGAGCTGTTTTTT.

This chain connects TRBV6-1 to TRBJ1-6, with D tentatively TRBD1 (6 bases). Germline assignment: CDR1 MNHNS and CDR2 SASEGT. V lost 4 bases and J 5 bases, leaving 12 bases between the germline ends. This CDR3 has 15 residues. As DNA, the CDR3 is TGTGCCAGCAGTGTCAGACAGGAGGATAATTCACCCCTCCACTTT. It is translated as CASSVRQEDNSPLHF.